The T cell receptor (beta chain) described here comes from a study of blood T cells in healthy people across ages. Germline values: CDR1 DFQATT, CDR2 SNEGSKA (reference sequence). Trimming took 1 base from V and 2 from J, leaving 9 bases between them. The CDR3 is 13 residues long. Together with a sample-barcoded 5' primer, a J-beta primer mix was included in a second PCR lasting roughly 6 to 12 cycles. Each cDNA molecule received a tag from a template-switch adaptor that had 12 random nucleotides. TCRdb recomputed calls from the 5' RACE reads with MiXCR, one row per CDR3 protein. In the table there are about a million distinct CDR3 sequences, roughly half of which are singletons. With regard to this clonotype: As yet, its antigen is unknown.

Overall study findings and caveats: Total diversity from one million sequenced T cells was likely underestimated. Older individuals had lower TCR beta diversity per million T cells (the decline was roughly linear). Donors of long life had a larger count of naive CD4+ cells and greater diversity than aged donors.

The clonotype originates from a woman aged 60-75 years in good health. The V call is TRBV20-1, the J call TRBJ2-7, with D perhaps matching TRBD1 or TRBD2 (5 bases each). The specimen sequenced was blood. CDR3 DNA: TGCAGTGCTAGAGTGGGACGTACCTACGAGCAGTACTTC. Its translation: CSARVGRTYEQYF.